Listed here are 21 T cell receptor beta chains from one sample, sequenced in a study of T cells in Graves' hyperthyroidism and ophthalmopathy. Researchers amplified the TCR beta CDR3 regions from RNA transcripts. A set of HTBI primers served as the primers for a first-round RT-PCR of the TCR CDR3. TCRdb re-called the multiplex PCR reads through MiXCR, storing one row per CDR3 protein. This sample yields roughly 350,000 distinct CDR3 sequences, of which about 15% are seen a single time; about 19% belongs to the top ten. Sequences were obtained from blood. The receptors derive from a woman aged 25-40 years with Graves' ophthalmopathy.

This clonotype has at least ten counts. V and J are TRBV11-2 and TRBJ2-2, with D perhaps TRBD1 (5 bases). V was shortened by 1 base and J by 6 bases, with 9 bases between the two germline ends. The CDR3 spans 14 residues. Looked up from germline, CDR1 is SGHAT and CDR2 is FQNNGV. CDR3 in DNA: TGTGCCAGCAGCTTAGCCCAGGGTGCCGGGGAGCTGTTTTTT. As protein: CASSLAQGAGELFF.

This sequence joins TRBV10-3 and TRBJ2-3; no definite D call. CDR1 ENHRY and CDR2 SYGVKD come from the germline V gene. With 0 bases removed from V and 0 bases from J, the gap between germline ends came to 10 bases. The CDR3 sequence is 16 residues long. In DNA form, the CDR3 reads TGTGCCATCAGTGAGTCGAAGGGTCGGAGCACAGATACGCAGTATTTT. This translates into CAISESKGRSTDTQYF.

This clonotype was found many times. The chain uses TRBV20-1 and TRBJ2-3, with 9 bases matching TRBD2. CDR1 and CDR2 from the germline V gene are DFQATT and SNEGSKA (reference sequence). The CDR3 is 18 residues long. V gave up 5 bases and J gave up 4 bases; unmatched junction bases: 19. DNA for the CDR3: TGCAGTGCTGAAGGGACAGAACCGGGACTAGCAATTGCAGATACGCAGTATTTT. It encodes CSAEGTEPGLAIADTQYF.

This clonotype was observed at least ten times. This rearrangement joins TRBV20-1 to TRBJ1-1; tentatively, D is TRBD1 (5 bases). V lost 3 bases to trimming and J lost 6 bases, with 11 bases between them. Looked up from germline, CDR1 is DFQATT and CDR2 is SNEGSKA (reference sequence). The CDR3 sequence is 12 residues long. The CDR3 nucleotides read TGCAGTGCTAGGGGGGGATCCGCTGAAGCTTTCTTT. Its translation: CSARGGSAEAFF.

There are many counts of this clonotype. The CDR3 DNA follows: TGTGCCAGCAGCTTCGCCGGGACAGCTTATAGCAATCAGCCCCAGCATTTT. It yields the protein CASSFAGTAYSNQPQHF. The chain employs TRBV7-8 and TRBJ1-5; 7 nucleotides match TRBD1. CDR1 is SGHVS, CDR2 FQNEAQ, per germline. V gave up 3 bases and J gave up 0 bases; unmatched junction bases: 8. The CDR3 is 17 residues long.

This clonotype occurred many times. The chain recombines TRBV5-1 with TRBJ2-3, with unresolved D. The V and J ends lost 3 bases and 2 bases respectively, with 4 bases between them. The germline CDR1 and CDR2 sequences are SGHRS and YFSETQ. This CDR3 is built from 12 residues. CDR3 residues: CASSSFTDTQYF. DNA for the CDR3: TGCGCCAGCAGCTCCTTCACAGATACGCAGTATTTT. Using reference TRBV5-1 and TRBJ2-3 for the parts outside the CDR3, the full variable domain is KAGVTQTPRYLIKTRGQQVTLSCSPISGHRSVSWYQQTPGQGLQFLFEYFSETQRNKGNFPGRFSGRQFSNSRSEMNVSTLELGDSALYLCASSSFTDTQYFGPGTRLTVL.

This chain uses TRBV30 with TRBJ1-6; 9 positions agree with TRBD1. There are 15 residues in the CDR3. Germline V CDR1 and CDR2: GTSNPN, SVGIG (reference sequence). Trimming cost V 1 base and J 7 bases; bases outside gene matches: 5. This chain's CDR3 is CAWSGRDRENSPLHF. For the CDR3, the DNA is TGTGCCTGGAGTGGGCGGGACAGGGAAAATTCACCCCTCCACTTT.

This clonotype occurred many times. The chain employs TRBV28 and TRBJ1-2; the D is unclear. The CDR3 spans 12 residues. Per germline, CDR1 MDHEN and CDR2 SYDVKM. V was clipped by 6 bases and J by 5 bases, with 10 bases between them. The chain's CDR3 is CASRSQLYGYTF. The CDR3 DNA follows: TGTGCCAGCAGGTCCCAGTTGTATGGCTACACCTTC.

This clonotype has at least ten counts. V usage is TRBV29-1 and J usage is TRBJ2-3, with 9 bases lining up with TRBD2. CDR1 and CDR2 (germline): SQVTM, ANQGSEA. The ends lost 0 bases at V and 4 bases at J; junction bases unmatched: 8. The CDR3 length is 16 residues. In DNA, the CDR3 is TGCAGCGTTGAAGATGTCGCGGGGGGGCAGGCAGATACGCAGTATTTT. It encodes CSVEDVAGGQADTQYF.

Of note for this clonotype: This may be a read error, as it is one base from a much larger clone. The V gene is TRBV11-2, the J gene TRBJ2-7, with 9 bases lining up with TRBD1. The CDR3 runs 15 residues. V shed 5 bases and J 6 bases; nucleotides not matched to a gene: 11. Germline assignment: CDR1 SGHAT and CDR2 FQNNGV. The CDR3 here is CASSADRGFPCEQYF. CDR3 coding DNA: TGTGCCAGCAGCGCTGACAGGGGGTTCCCCTGCGAGCAGTACTTC. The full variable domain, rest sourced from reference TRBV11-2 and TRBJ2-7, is EAGVAQSPRYKIIEKRQSVAFWCNPISGHATLYWYQQILGQGPKLLIQFQNNGVVDDSQLPKDRFSAERLKGVDSTLKIQPAKLEDSAVYLCASSADRGFPCEQYFGPGTRLTVT.

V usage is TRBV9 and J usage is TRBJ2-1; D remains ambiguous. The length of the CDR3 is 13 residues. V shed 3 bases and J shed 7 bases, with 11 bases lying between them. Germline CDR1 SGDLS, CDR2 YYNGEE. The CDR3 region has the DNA TGTGCCAGCAGCGCGACTCAGACTAATGAGCAGTTCTTC. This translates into CASSATQTNEQFF.

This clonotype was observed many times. CDR3 sequence (DNA): TGTGCCAGCAGCACCCTGCTCGGACAGGGGACGTTAATTACTAGCACAGATACGCAGTATTTT. Translated, it gives CASSTLLGQGTLITSTDTQYF. This chain uses TRBV13 with TRBJ2-3; 9 positions match TRBD1. The CDR3 has 21 amino acids. V trimming: 5 bases; J trimming: 0 bases; junction bases outside the gene matches: 21. CDR1 PRHDT and CDR2 FYEKMQ come from the germline V gene (reference sequence). Looking up the rest from reference TRBV13 and TRBJ2-3 gives the full variable domain: AAGVIQSPRHLIKEKRETATLKCYPIPRHDTVYWYQQGPGQDPQFLISFYEKMQSDKGSIPDRFSAQQFSDYHSELNMSSLELGDSALYFCASSTLLGQGTLITSTDTQYFGPGTRLTVL.

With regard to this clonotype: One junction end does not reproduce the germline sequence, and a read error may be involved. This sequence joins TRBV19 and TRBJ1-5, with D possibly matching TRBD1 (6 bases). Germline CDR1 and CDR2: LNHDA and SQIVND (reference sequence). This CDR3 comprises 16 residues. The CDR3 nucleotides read TGTACCAGTAGTATGTTTAAAGGACAGAAGAATCAGCCCCAGCATTTT. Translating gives CTSSMFKGQKNQPQHF.

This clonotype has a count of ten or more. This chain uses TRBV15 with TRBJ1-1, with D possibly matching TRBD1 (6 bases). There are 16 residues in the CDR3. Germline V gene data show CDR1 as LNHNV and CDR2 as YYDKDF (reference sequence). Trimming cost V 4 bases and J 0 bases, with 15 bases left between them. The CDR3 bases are TGTGCCACCAGCATATACCCGGGACACCTGAACACTGAAGCTTTCTTT. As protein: CATSIYPGHLNTEAFF.

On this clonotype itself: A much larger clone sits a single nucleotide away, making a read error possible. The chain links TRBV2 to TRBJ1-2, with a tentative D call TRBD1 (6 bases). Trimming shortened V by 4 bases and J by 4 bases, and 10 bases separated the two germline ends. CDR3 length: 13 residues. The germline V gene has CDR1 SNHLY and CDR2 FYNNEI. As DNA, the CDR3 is TGTGCCAGCAGTGGAGAACAGGGCTATGGCTACACCTTC. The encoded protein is CASSGEQGYGYTF.

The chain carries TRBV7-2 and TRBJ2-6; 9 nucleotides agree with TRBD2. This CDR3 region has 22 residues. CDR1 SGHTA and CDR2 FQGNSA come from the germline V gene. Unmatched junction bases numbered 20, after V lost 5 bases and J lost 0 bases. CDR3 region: CASSQHSSGGNLRVSGANVLTF. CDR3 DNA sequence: TGTGCCAGCAGCCAACACTCCAGCGGGGGGAACCTTCGGGTCTCTGGGGCCAACGTCCTGACTTTC.

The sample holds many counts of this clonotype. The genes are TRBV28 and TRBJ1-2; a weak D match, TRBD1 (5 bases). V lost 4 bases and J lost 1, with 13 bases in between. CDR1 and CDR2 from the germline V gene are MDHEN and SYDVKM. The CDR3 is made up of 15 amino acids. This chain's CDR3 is CASSWPGRGNYGYTF. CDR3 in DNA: TGTGCCAGCAGTTGGCCGGGACGGGGTAACTATGGCTACACCTTC.

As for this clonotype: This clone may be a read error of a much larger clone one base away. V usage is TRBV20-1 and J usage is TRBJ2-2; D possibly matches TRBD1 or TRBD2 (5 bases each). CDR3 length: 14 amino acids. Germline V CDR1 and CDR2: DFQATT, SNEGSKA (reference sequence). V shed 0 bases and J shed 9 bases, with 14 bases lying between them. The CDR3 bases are TGCAGTGCTAGAGATGGTGGGACCGGCAGGGAGCTGTTTTTT. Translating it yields CSARDGGTGRELFF.

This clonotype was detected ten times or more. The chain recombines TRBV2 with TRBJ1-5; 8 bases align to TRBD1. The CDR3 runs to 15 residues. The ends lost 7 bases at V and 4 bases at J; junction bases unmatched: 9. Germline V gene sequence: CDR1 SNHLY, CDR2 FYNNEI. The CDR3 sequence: CASTKTGVGNQPQHF. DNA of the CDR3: TGTGCCAGCACTAAGACAGGGGTGGGGAATCAGCCCCAGCATTTT.

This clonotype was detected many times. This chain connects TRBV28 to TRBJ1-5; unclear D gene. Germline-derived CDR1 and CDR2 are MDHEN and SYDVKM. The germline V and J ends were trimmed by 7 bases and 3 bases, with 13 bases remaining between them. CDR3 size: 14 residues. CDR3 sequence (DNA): TGTGCCAGCAATTTGGTGGCAGACAATCAGCCCCAGCATTTT. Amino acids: CASNLVADNQPQHF.

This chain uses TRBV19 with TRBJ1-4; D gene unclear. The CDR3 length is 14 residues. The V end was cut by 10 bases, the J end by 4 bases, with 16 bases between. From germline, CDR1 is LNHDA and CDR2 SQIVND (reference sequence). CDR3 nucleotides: TGTGCCACCAACGGCGGTTGGGATAATGAAAAACTGTTTTTT. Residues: CATNGGWDNEKLFF.